Listed below are T cell receptor beta chains from one sample, sequenced in a study of shared clonotypes between healthy human individuals. Using immunoSEQ multiplex PCR, the repertoire was profiled, and TCRdb retains in-frame clones only, with some absent. The sample lists 300,000 to 350,000 clones, less than 85% seen once, with less than 11% in the top ten. Sequenced input: memory CD4+ T cells sorted from blood. The receptor set was obtained from a man aged 30 to 39 in good health. CDR3s include the opening cysteine and the closing phenylalanine or tryptophan. A D gene is named only where the DNA matches it firmly. Not every row has a clone size; where given, it reads once, few, many or a size class.

TGTGCCAGCAGCCTTTCCCCACTAGGGGGTGAGGAGACCCAGTACTTC	CASSLSPLGGEETQYF	NA	TRBJ2-5	NA	TRBV11-2
TGTGCCTGGAGGGAAGGTCGGCTAGGTGGCTACACCTTC	CAWREGRLGGYTF	NA	TRBJ1-2	NA	TRBV30
TGTGCCATAGGGACGAACACCGGGGAGCTGTTTTTT	CAIGTNTGELFF	NA	TRBJ2-2	NA	TRBV10-3
TGTGCCAGCAGCGAACCGGAGGGGAGGCCCCAGCATTTT	CASSEPEGRPQHF	NA	TRBJ1-5	NA	TRBV6-1
TGTGCCAGCAGCTACAGCTGGGACTCCAACACCGGGGAGCTGTTTTTT	CASSYSWDSNTGELFF	NA	TRBJ2-2	NA	TRBV11-2
TGTGCCAGCAGCTCGGGTGGACAGGGCACAGATACGCAGTATTTT	CASSSGGQGTDTQYF	TRBD1	TRBJ2-3	NA	TRBV11-2
TGTGCCACCAGCAGGACCCGGGGCGCCTATGGCTACACCTTC	CATSRTRGAYGYTF	NA	TRBJ1-2	many	TRBV15
TGTGCCAGCAGCTTGCCGGGCACCGGGGCCAACGTCCTGACTTTC	CASSLPGTGANVLTF	NA	TRBJ2-6	NA	TRBV5-6
TGTGCCAGCGGGCCTAGCGGGACCAATGAGCAGTTCTTC	CASGPSGTNEQFF	TRBD2	TRBJ2-1	NA	TRBV6-5
TGTGCCAGTAGTTGGGACCTAGCCCAGTTCTTC	CASSWDLAQFF	NA	TRBJ2-1	NA	TRBV19
TGTGCCAGCAGCCAAGATGGGAAGCGGTCAACAGATACGCAGTATTTT	CASSQDGKRSTDTQYF	NA	TRBJ2-3	NA	TRBV4-2
TGTGCCAGCAGCTCCGGACTAGCGGGAGGAGGTGAGCAGTTCTTC	CASSSGLAGGGEQFF	TRBD2	TRBJ2-1	NA	TRBV7-3
TGTGCCTGGATGGGTAGCCTAGCGGGAGGCGCGGGGACCCAGTACTTC	CAWMGSLAGGAGTQYF	TRBD2	TRBJ2-5	NA	TRBV30
TGTGCCAGCAGCTTAGCGAGCCTAGTTGGGGGGACCCAGTACTTC	CASSLASLVGGTQYF	NA	TRBJ2-5	NA	TRBV7-8
TGTGCCAGCAGTAGTCCCCCGGGTGAGCAGTTCTTC	CASSSPPGEQFF	NA	TRBJ2-1	once	TRBV28
TGCGCCAGCAGTGGACGGAAGAACACTGAAGCTTTCTTT	CASSGRKNTEAFF	NA	TRBJ1-1	NA	TRBV10-1
TGTGCCAGTAGTATGTTCGGACAAGCGGGGTACGAGCAGTACTTC	CASSMFGQAGYEQYF	TRBD2	TRBJ2-7	many	TRBV19
TGTGCCAGTAGTATAACCCGCACAGATACGCAGTATTTT	CASSITRTDTQYF	NA	TRBJ2-3	NA	TRBV19
TGCGCCAGCTCCCGGGACAGGGTAGGCACTGAAGCTTTCTTT	CASSRDRVGTEAFF	TRBD1	TRBJ1-1	NA	TRBV5-1
TGTGCCAGCAGTCTAGGTTTCGGGAACACTGAAGCTTTCTTT	CASSLGFGNTEAFF	NA	TRBJ1-1	NA	TRBV6-4
TGCAGCGTTGGACAGGGGGCTCTTAACACTGAAGCTTTCTTT	CSVGQGALNTEAFF	TRBD1	TRBJ1-1	NA	TRBV29-1
TGTGCCAGCAGTTTCGCCCCGGGACAGTCGGACTATGGCTACACCTTC	CASSFAPGQSDYGYTF	TRBD1	TRBJ1-2	many	TRBV28
TGTGCCAGCAGCTTAGCTGCGGACACGTCTTACGAGCAGTACTTC	CASSLAADTSYEQYF	NA	TRBJ2-7	many	TRBV7-6
TGTGCCAGCAGCCCGTTACTTTTGGACAGGCCGGTATACGAGCAGTACTTC	CASSPLLLDRPVYEQYF	TRBD1	TRBJ2-7	NA	TRBV28
TGTGCCATCAGTGACGATGGGACTAGCGGGAGGGCCTCTGACGAGCAGTACTTC	CAISDDGTSGRASDEQYF	TRBD2	TRBJ2-7	NA	TRBV10-3
TGTGCCAGCAGTGATATTTTTAAAGGAAGGGAAAAACTGTTTTTT	CASSDIFKGREKLFF	NA	TRBJ1-4	NA	TRBV6-1
TGTGCCAGCAGGAGGGACAATGGGTACACTGAAGCTTTCTTT	CASRRDNGYTEAFF	NA	TRBJ1-1	few	TRBV6-4
TGTGCCAGCAGCTTAGCTCAGGGTAGGCCCTACGAGCAGTACTTC	CASSLAQGRPYEQYF	NA	TRBJ2-7	NA	TRBV11-2
TGTGCCAGCTCGCCCAAACCGGGACTGATCACAGATACGCAGTATTTT	CASSPKPGLITDTQYF	NA	TRBJ2-3	NA	TRBV18
TGTGCCAGCAGCGGGGAGGGGAAGCGGGCCGTTTCCTACGAGCAGTACTTC	CASSGEGKRAVSYEQYF	TRBD2	TRBJ2-7	NA	TRBV11-3
TGTGCCAGTAGTCTCGACGGGGGGGACACTGAAGCTTTCTTT	CASSLDGGDTEAFF	NA	TRBJ1-1	NA	TRBV19
TGTGCCAGCAGTGAAATGTGGACCGGGGAGCTGTTTTTT	CASSEMWTGELFF	NA	TRBJ2-2	NA	TRBV2
TGCAGCGTTGAGGAGACAGGGTTTTCTGAAGCTTTCTTT	CSVEETGFSEAFF	TRBD1	TRBJ1-1	NA	TRBV29-1